This T cell receptor beta chain comes out of a study of vaccination and CD4 T cells after COVID-19. The CDR3 is 14 residues long. CDR1 and CDR2 (germline): MNHEY, SMNVEV (reference sequence). V dropped 5 bases and J dropped 1 base, with 11 bases sitting between them. Sequenced with the Oncomine TCR Beta short-read assay was DNA taken from cultured CD4+ T cells. TCRdb redid the calling of the PCR reads with MiXCR, one entry per CDR3 protein. The sample has more than 3,000 distinct CDR3 sequences; 13% to 15% are singletons. By proportion, this clonotype is medium-sized (0.01 to 0.1%). What it binds is unknown. Sample treatment: approximately 9-day PBMC culture with coronavirus spike peptide pools or control peptides (ViraFEST assay).

This clonotype was obtained from a human donor who had recovered from COVID-19. The sequenced sample was CD4+ T cells from blood, cultured in vitro. J is TRBJ1-1 and V is TRBV27, with D hard to call. CDR3 bases: TGTGCCAGCAGTACCCGCACGGCGAACACTGAAGCTTTCTTT. It encodes CASSTRTANTEAFF.